These 3 T cell receptor beta chains were all obtained from the same sample, sequenced in a study of blood T cell repertoires in COVID-19. The repertoire was sequenced with immunoSEQ multiplex PCR; TCRdb's copy has only in-frame clones and lacks some. The sample holds 80,000 to 100,000 clones; around 81% are singletons and the top ten take less than 20%. Sequenced: peripheral blood. These receptors all stem from a human donor in a cohort sampled during active COVID-19.

CDR3 nucleotide sequence: TGTGCCAGCAGCGAAGGGACTAGCTCCTACAATGAGCAGTTCTTC. Protein: CASSEGTSSYNEQFF. The genes are TRBV5-8 and TRBJ2-1; TRBD2 matches 8 bases. Trimming cost V 4 bases and J 0 bases; bases outside gene matches: 3. This CDR3 has 15 amino acids. The germline gives CDR1 SGHTS, CDR2 YDEGEE.

The chain joins TRBV2 to TRBJ1-4; TRBD1 matches at 7 bases. Germline assignment: CDR1 SNHLY and CDR2 FYNNEI. The CDR3 runs 13 residues. V dropped 4 bases and J dropped 8; count of bases not matched to a gene: 4. The CDR3 loop reads CASSGRGSEKLFF. Written as DNA, the CDR3 is TGTGCCAGCAGTGGCAGGGGGTCGGAAAAACTGTTTTTT.

J is TRBJ2-7 and V is TRBV18; TRBD2 matches at 10 bases. There are 15 residues in the CDR3. Germline CDR1 and CDR2: KGHSH and LQKENI. V lost 3 bases to trimming and J lost 3 bases; unmatched junction nucleotides: 5. CDR3 region: CASSPPSGGNYEQYF. As DNA, the CDR3 is TGTGCCAGCTCACCCCCTAGCGGGGGCAACTACGAGCAGTACTTC.